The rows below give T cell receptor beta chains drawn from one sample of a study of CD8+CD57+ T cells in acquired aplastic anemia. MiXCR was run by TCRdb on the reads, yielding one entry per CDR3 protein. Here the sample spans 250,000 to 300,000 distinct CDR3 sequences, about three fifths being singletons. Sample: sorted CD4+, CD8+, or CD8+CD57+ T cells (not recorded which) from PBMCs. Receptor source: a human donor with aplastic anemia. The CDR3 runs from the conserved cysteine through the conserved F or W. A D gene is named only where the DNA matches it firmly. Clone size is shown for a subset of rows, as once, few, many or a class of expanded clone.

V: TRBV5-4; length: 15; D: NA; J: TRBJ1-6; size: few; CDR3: CASSRDTSYNSPLHF; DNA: TGTGCCAGCAGCAGGGACACCTCCTATAATTCACCCCTCCACTTT
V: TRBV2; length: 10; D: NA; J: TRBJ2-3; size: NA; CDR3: CASSADTQYF; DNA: TGTGCCAGCAGTGCAGATACGCAGTATTTT
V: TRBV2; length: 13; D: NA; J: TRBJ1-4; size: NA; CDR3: CASRRGESEKLFF; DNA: TGTGCCAGCCGCAGGGGAGAAAGCGAAAAACTGTTTTTT
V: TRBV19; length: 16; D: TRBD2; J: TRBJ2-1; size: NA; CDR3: CASSIWSGTHAVARFF; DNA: TGTGCCAGTAGTATATGGAGCGGGACCCACGCCGTCGCCCGGTTCTTC
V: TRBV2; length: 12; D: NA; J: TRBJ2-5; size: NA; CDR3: CASRGQRETQYF; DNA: TGTGCCAGCAGAGGACAGAGAGAGACCCAGTACTTC
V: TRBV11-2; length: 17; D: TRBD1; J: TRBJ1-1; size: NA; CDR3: CASSLGPTGGMNTEAFF; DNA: TGTGCCAGCAGCTTGGGGCCGACAGGGGGCATGAACACTGAAGCTTTCTTT
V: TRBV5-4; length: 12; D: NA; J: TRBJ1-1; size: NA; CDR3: CASSSIPQAAFF; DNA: TGTGCCAGCAGTTCTATCCCCCAAGCAGCTTTCTTT
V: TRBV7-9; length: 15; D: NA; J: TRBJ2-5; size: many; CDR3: CASSLLPSPQETQYF; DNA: TGTGCCAGCAGCTTACTGCCTAGCCCCCAAGAGACCCAGTACTTC
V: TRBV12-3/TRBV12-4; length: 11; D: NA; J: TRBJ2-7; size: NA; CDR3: CASSFIDEQYF; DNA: TGTGCCAGCAGTTTTATCGACGAGCAGTACTTC
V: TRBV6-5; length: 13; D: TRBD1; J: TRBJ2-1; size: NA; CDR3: CASSSQGAHEQFF; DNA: TGTGCCAGCTCATCGCAGGGGGCCCATGAGCAGTTCTTC
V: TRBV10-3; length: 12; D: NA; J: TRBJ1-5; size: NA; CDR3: CAISELGQPQHF; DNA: TGTGCCATCAGTGAGTTGGGTCAGCCCCAGCATTTT
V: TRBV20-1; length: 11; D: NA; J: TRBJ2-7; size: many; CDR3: CSAGTGREQYF; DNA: TGCAGTGCCGGGACTGGCCGGGAGCAGTACTTC
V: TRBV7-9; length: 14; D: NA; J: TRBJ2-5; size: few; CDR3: CASSPGAGAETQYF; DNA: TGTGCCAGCAGCCCTGGTGCAGGGGCGGAGACCCAGTACTTC
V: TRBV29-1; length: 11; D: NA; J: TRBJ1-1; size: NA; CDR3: CSVSDISEAFF; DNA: TGCAGCGTTTCAGACATATCTGAAGCTTTCTTT
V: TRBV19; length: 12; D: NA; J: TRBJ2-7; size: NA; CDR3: CASRALRHEQYF; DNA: TGTGCCAGCAGAGCACTGCGGCACGAGCAGTACTTC
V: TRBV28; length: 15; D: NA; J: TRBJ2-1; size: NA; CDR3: CASSFRLIFKYEQFF; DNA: TGTGCCAGCAGTTTTCGGTTAATCTTCAAGTATGAGCAGTTCTTC
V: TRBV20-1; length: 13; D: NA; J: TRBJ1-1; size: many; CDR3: CSARLTEGGQAFF; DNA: TGCAGTGCTAGGCTGACTGAGGGGGGGCAAGCTTTCTTT
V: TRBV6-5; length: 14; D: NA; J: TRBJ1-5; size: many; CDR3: CASSDYTSNQPQHF; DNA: TGTGCCAGCAGTGATTACACTAGCAATCAGCCCCAGCATTTT
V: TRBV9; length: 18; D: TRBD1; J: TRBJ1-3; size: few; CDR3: CASSVAAGTGSSGNTIYF; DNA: TGTGCCAGCAGCGTAGCGGCCGGGACAGGGTCCTCTGGAAACACCATATATTTT
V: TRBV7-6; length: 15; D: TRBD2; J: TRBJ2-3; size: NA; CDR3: CASSPSGSYTDTQYF; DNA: TGTGCCAGTAGCCCTAGCGGGAGCTACACAGATACGCAGTATTTT
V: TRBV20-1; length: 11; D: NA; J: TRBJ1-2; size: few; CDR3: CSARGQRGYTF; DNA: TGCAGTGCTAGAGGACAAAGGGGCTACACCTTC
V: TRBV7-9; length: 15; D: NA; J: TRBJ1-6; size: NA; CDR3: CASSAGGSYNSPLHF; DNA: TGTGCCAGCAGCGCGGGGGGCTCCTATAATTCACCCCTCCACTTT
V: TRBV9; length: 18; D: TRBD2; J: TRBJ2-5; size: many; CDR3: CASSVSRGGEGYQETQYF; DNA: TGTGCCAGCAGCGTATCCCGAGGCGGGGAGGGATACCAAGAGACCCAGTACTTC
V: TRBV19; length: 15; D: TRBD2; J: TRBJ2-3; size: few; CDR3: CASRRSGRAPDTQYF; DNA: TGTGCCAGTAGAAGAAGCGGGAGGGCCCCAGATACGCAGTATTTT
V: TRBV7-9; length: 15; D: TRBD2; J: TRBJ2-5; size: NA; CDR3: CASSPGGTSGSAQYF; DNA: TGTGCCAGCAGCCCAGGGGGGACTAGCGGGAGCGCCCAGTACTTC
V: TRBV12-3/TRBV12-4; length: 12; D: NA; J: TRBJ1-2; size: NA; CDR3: CASSNRDYGYTF; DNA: TGTGCCAGCAGTAACAGAGACTATGGCTACACCTTC
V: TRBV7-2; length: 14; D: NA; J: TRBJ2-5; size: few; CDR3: CASSSRRQQETQYF; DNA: TGTGCCAGCAGCTCCAGGAGACAGCAAGAGACCCAGTACTTC
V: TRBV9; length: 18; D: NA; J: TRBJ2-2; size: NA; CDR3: CASSVSPAGRRYTGELFF; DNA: TGTGCCAGCAGCGTCTCCCCGGCGGGACGCCGTTACACCGGGGAGCTGTTTTTT
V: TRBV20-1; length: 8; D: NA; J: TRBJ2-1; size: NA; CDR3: CSARGQFF; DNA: TGCAGTGCCAGGGGACAGTTCTTC
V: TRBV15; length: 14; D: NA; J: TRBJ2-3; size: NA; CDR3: CATQGWVSTDTQYF; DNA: TGTGCCACCCAGGGTTGGGTTAGCACAGATACGCAGTATTTT
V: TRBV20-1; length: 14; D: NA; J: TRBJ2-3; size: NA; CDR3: CSARDSIVADTQYF; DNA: TGCAGTGCCAGAGACTCGATCGTAGCAGATACGCAGTATTTT